This TCR beta chain came from a study of blood T cells in healthy people across ages. The CDR3 has 15 amino acids. Trimming cost V 5 bases and J 7 bases, with 21 bases left between them. Study-wide points: It was not possible, with unsorted PBMCs, to conclusively compare naive and antigen-experienced cells.

Details on this clonotype: Its antigen is not identified. A clone one base away is much larger, so this may be a read error.

PCR was performed a second time for about 6 to 12 cycles using a sample-barcoded 5' primer and a J-beta primer mix. One entry per CDR3 protein results from TCRdb running MiXCR on the 5' RACE reads. The sample shows approximately 1,000,000 distinct CDR3 sequences, around 43% of them seen only once. The sample comprised blood. The chain recombines TRBV12-3 or TRBV12-4 with TRBJ2-7; no reliable D call. This receptor was taken from a woman aged 60-75 years in good health. In DNA, the CDR3 is TGTGCCAGCAGTAGCCCTAGAACCCCTTACAATGAGCAGTACTTC. Its protein is CASSSPRTPYNEQYF.